The 14 T cell receptor beta chains below were found in one sample sequenced in a study of T cell responses to AZD1222 COVID-19 vaccine. Libraries were prepared by immunoSEQ multiplex PCR; TCRdb keeps only in-frame clonotypes and omits some of them. Of about 140,000 clones detected, 75% to 95% appear once; the ten largest clones hold roughly 2.8%. The material was peripheral blood, obtained on day 0 of AZD1222 vaccination. These receptors came from an adult in good health.

The chain employs TRBV7-9 and TRBJ1-4; no firm D call. Per the germline V gene, CDR1 is SEHNR and CDR2 is FQNEAQ (reference sequence). The CDR3 has 16 amino acids. V was trimmed by 2 bases and J by 3 bases, leaving 13 bases between them. CDR3 DNA sequence: TGTGCCAGCAGCTTACCCCTGGAACTGCCTAATGAAAAACTGTTTTTT. It encodes CASSLPLELPNEKLFF.

The chain joins TRBV11-2 to TRBJ1-1, with TRBD1 identical over 9 bases. Germline assignment: CDR1 SGHAT and CDR2 FQNNGV. The CDR3 runs to 13 residues. V lost 5 bases, J lost 11 bases, and 9 bases stayed unmatched. The CDR3 here is CASSPNRGPGAFF. The CDR3 DNA reads TGTGCCAGCAGCCCTAACAGGGGGCCTGGGGCTTTCTTT.

The gene calls are TRBV6-5 and TRBJ1-2; D perhaps matches TRBD1 (6 bases). V shed 5 bases and J shed 6 bases, with 19 bases lying between them. CDR1 is MNHEY and CDR2 is SVGAGI in the germline V gene. The CDR3 covers 15 residues. The chain's CDR3 is CASSQTGLGGDGYTF. The DNA for the CDR3 is TGTGCCAGCAGTCAAACAGGGCTGGGGGGAGATGGCTACACCTTC.

In its sample, this clone was seen a few times. The genes are TRBV27 and TRBJ1-1; D is unresolved. Germline V gene data show CDR1 as MNHEY and CDR2 as SMNVEV (reference sequence). The CDR3 sequence is 14 residues long. V was cut by 5 bases and J by 3 bases, with 13 bases left in between. The DNA of the CDR3 is TGTGCCAGCAGTAGGGTCCGGGCGGACACTGAAGCTTTCTTT. Translated: CASSRVRADTEAFF.

The chain has TRBV27 and TRBJ2-3, with 12 bases lining up with TRBD2. The CDR3 sequence is 17 residues long. V shed 6 bases and J 0 bases; nucleotides not matched to a gene: 7. The germline CDR1 and CDR2 sequences are MNHEY and SMNVEV (reference sequence). The CDR3 bases are TGTGCCAGCAGCATCGGACTAGCGGGACCTAGCACAGATACGCAGTATTTT. This translates into CASSIGLAGPSTDTQYF.

This sequence joins TRBV5-5 and TRBJ1-4; D gene unclear. Germline CDR1 is SGHKS and CDR2 is YYEKEE (reference sequence). Deletions cut 0 bases from V and 5 bases from J, with 8 bases between. CDR3 size: 14 residues. The CDR3 reads CASSLVGPNEKLFF. DNA of the CDR3: TGTGCCAGCAGCTTGGTCGGACCAAATGAAAAACTGTTTTTT.

The gene calls are TRBV28 and TRBJ2-7; no clear D. Trimming removed 2 bases at V and 2 bases at J, with 7 bases between. The CDR3 length is 13 residues. Germline V gives CDR1 MDHEN, CDR2 SYDVKM. CDR3 in DNA: TGTGCCAGCAGTTTAGGGCAGACCTACGAGCAGTACTTC. It specifies CASSLGQTYEQYF.

The DNA of the CDR3 is TGTGCCAGCAGCTTAGCCGTTGCGAACACCGGGGAGCTGTTTTTT. Amino acid sequence: CASSLAVANTGELFF. This chain joins TRBV11-3 and TRBJ2-2; no definite D call. From germline, CDR1 is SGHNT and CDR2 YENEEA. The CDR3 runs to 15 residues. V lost 1 base to trimming and J lost 0 bases, with 6 bases between them.

The rearrangement links TRBV6-5 to TRBJ1-5; D uncertain. The V and J ends lost 4 bases and 5 bases respectively, with 15 bases between them. CDR3 size: 15 residues. Germline-derived CDR1 and CDR2 are MNHEY and SVGAGI. CDR3 protein: CASSSPDLGDQPQHF. DNA of the CDR3: TGTGCCAGCAGTTCCCCCGACTTGGGCGATCAGCCCCAGCATTTT.

V usage is TRBV9 and J usage is TRBJ2-7; possible D gene TRBD2, 6 bases. The germline V gene has CDR1 SGDLS and CDR2 YYNGEE. CDR3 length: 14 amino acids. V lost 0 bases and J lost 7, with 14 bases in between. CDR3 sequence reads: CASSVDSSGREQYF. CDR3 bases: TGTGCCAGCAGCGTAGACTCATCGGGGAGGGAGCAGTACTTC.

The V gene is TRBV5-1, the J gene TRBJ1-2; 9 bases fit TRBD1. Germline loops: CDR1 SGHRS, CDR2 YFSETQ. The length of the CDR3 is 16 residues. Trimming removed 4 bases from V and 3 bases from J; junction bases left unmatched: 10. CDR3 amino acids: CASSPGQGQGDYGYTF. Here the CDR3 DNA reads TGCGCCAGCAGCCCGGGACAGGGCCAGGGGGACTATGGCTACACCTTC.

The chain couples TRBV27 to TRBJ2-6; D ambiguous. V was shortened by 8 bases and J by 0 bases, with 5 bases between the two germline ends. CDR1 and CDR2 (germline): MNHEY, SMNVEV (reference sequence). The CDR3 runs to 13 residues. CDR3 region: CASRLSGANVLTF. The DNA of the CDR3 is TGTGCCAGCCGTCTCTCTGGGGCCAACGTCCTGACTTTC.

V and J are TRBV7-2 and TRBJ2-5, with D possibly matching TRBD1 (6 bases). Germline CDR1 is SGHTA and CDR2 is FQGNSA. This CDR3 is built from 13 residues. Deletions cut 4 bases from V and 7 bases from J, with 13 bases between. CDR3 amino acids: CASSSTGWGTQYF. CDR3 coding DNA: TGTGCCAGCAGCTCCACAGGGTGGGGGACCCAGTACTTC.

This chain links TRBV6-5 with TRBJ2-7; D might be TRBD2 (6 bases). Germline CDR1 MNHEY, CDR2 SVGAGI. Trimming stripped 4 bases from V and 7 bases from J, with 11 bases between. CDR3 length equals 12 residues. DNA of the CDR3: TGTGCCAGCAGTTCGGGGGTGGGGGAGCAGTACTTC. This codes for CASSSGVGEQYF.